Shown below are 14 T cell receptor beta chains from a single sample sequenced in a study of human T cells and chemical hapten exposure. TCRdb processed the RACE reads anew with MiXCR; each CDR3 protein has one entry. The sample holds tens of thousands of distinct CDR3 sequences; about 12% are singletons and the top ten take around 2%. This sample's time point: pre-sensitization, week 0. The treatment: therapeutic diphenylcyclopropenone sensitization with weekly scalp DPC. Total RNA was extracted from unfractionated whole blood. The sample here was whole blood, taken in connection with sensitization to the hapten diphenylcyclopropenone (DPC). Receptor source: a woman between 35 and 50 years old with alopecia areata. Some clones in this sample may be carry-over from other donors' samples.

This clonotype was found many times. The rearrangement joins TRBV28 to TRBJ1-5, with 7 bases fitting TRBD1. Germline lookup yields CDR1 MDHEN and CDR2 SYDVKM. The CDR3 spans 17 residues. The ends lost 7 bases at V and 0 bases at J; junction bases unmatched: 12. CDR3 loop: CASTIQGTAVSNQPQHF. The DNA of the CDR3 is TGTGCCAGCACCATACAGGGGACAGCCGTTAGCAATCAGCCCCAGCATTTT. The full variable domain, completed using reference TRBV28 and TRBJ1-5, is DVKVTQSSRYLVKRTGEKVFLECVQDMDHENMFWYRQDPGLGLRLIYFSYDVKMKEKGDIPEGYSVSREKKERFSLILESASTNQTSMYLCASTIQGTAVSNQPQHFGDGTRLSIL.

This clonotype was detected only a few times. This chain connects TRBV11-2 to TRBJ2-7; no reliable D call. CDR3 length: 16 residues. Germline V gene sequence: CDR1 SGHAT, CDR2 FQNNGV. V was cut by 0 bases and J by 3 bases, with 15 bases left in between. Here the CDR3 DNA reads TGTGCCAGCAGCTTAGATAGTGGGGAACCGGTCTACGAGCAGTACTTC. Protein sequence: CASSLDSGEPVYEQYF.

This clonotype was counted many times. This sequence joins TRBV7-2 and TRBJ2-7; TRBD1 aligns across 8 bases. Per germline, CDR1 SGHTA and CDR2 FQGNSA. The CDR3 runs 14 residues. V lost 5 bases to trimming and J lost 3 bases; unmatched junction nucleotides: 6. The DNA of the CDR3 is TGTGCCAGCAGCCTTGGAGGACAGGGCTACGAGCAGTACTTC. Translating it yields CASSLGGQGYEQYF.

This clonotype was seen just once. The gene calls are TRBV5-1 and TRBJ2-5, with 10 bases that match TRBD2. The junction had 13 bases not matched to a gene; V was cut back by 4 bases and J by 1 base. CDR1 is SGHRS and CDR2 is YFSETQ in the germline V gene. The CDR3 has 18 amino acids. CDR3 in amino acids: CASSPRTKREGLQETQYF. In DNA, the CDR3 is TGCGCCAGCAGCCCAAGAACCAAGCGGGAGGGACTCCAAGAGACCCAGTACTTC.

This clonotype was seen at least ten times. The chain carries TRBV28 and TRBJ2-5; a weak D match, TRBD2 (6 bases). The V and J ends lost 5 bases and 1 base respectively, with 11 bases between them. The CDR3 consists of 14 residues. CDR1 MDHEN and CDR2 SYDVKM come from the germline V gene. The CDR3 bases are TGTGCCAGCAGTGGGACTGGGAGCCAAGAGACCCAGTACTTC. This encodes CASSGTGSQETQYF.

The sample holds a few counts of this clonotype. J is TRBJ1-5 and V is TRBV12-3 or TRBV12-4, with D unclear. With 3 bases removed from V and 1 base from J, the gap between germline ends came to 13 bases. The length of the CDR3 is 16 residues. The CDR3 DNA is TGTGCCAGCAGTTTTTCTCTGTTGGGGAGCAATCAGCCCCAGCATTTT. It yields the protein CASSFSLLGSNQPQHF.

This chain joins TRBV3-1 and TRBJ1-2, with 8 positions matching TRBD1. The germline gives CDR1 LGHDT, CDR2 YNNKEL (reference sequence). Losses at the gene ends were 2 bases for V and 6 bases for J; bases not matched to a gene: 8. This CDR3 contains 15 residues. The CDR3 DNA sequence: TGTGCCAGCAGCCAATCGACAGGGGTTCGGAATGGCTACACCTTC. Its protein is CASSQSTGVRNGYTF.

The chain employs TRBV4-3 and TRBJ1-6; D is perhaps TRBD1 (5 bases). The germline CDR1 and CDR2 sequences are LGHNA and YSLEER. This CDR3 spans 14 amino acids. V lost 1 base to trimming and J lost 10 bases, with 11 bases between them. The CDR3 DNA reads as TGCGCCAGCAGCCAAGTCGGGGGGGACTCACCCCTCCACTTT. It specifies CASSQVGGDSPLHF.

This clonotype was recorded many times. CDR3 residues: CASSYSPRPQTDTQYF. In nucleotides, the CDR3 is TGTGCCAGCAGTTACTCCCCCAGACCCCAAACAGATACGCAGTATTTT. V usage is TRBV6-6 and J usage is TRBJ2-3, with D unclear. This CDR3 is built from 16 residues. Germline V gene data show CDR1 as MNHNY and CDR2 as SVGAGI (reference sequence). Trimming took 0 bases from V and 3 from J, leaving 13 bases between them.

This clonotype was picked up many times. DNA for the CDR3: TGTGCCAGCAGGGACTCCTTGGGGGGCCGCTCCTACGAGCAGTACTTC. Translating gives CASRDSLGGRSYEQYF. The chain is built from TRBV12-3 or TRBV12-4 and TRBJ2-7, with D perhaps TRBD1 or TRBD2 (6 bases each). V was clipped by 6 bases and J by 0 bases, with 18 bases between them. CDR3 length: 16 amino acids.

In its sample, this clonotype was seen many times. V is TRBV19 and J is TRBJ2-7; no definite D call. The CDR3 runs 11 residues. Germline V gives CDR1 LNHDA, CDR2 SQIVND (reference sequence). V lost 4 bases and J 7 bases, leaving 8 bases between the germline ends. CDR3 amino acids: CASSNSREQYF. The CDR3 DNA reads as TGTGCCAGTAGTAACTCGAGAGAGCAGTACTTC.

The chain has TRBV29-1 and TRBJ2-5, with 8 nucleotides matching TRBD2. V was clipped by 6 bases and J by 5 bases; unmatched bases: 2. Germline-derived CDR1 and CDR2 are SQVTM and ANQGSEA. The CDR3 totals 11 residues. CDR3 loop: CSVSSGETQYF. The CDR3 DNA reads TGCAGCGTCTCTAGCGGGGAGACCCAGTACTTC. Combining the CDR3 with reference TRBV29-1 and TRBJ2-5 gives the whole variable domain SAVISQKPSRDICQRGTSLTIQCQVDSQVTMMFWYRQQPGQSLTLIATANQGSEATYESGFVIDKFPISRPNLTFSTLTVSNMSPEDSSIYLCSVSSGETQYFGPGTRLLVL.

This clonotype was observed many times. The chain joins TRBV20-1 to TRBJ1-1, with unresolved D. Germline loops: CDR1 DFQATT, CDR2 SNEGSKA (reference sequence). This CDR3 spans 12 amino acids. Trimming took 0 bases from V and 3 from J, leaving 5 bases between them. CDR3 bases: TGCAGTGCTAGAGATGGGGACACTGAAGCTTTCTTT. It encodes CSARDGDTEAFF.

The V and J genes are TRBV4-3 and TRBJ1-1; D is possibly TRBD1 (6 bases). Trimming shortened V by 5 bases and J by 2 bases, and 9 bases separated the two germline ends. Per germline, CDR1 LGHNA and CDR2 YSLEER. CDR3 length equals 13 residues. CDR3 protein: CASSIQGNTEAFF. As DNA, the CDR3 is TGCGCCAGCAGCATACAGGGTAACACTGAAGCTTTCTTT.